This T cell receptor (beta chain) was sequenced for a study of T-cell reconstitution after alpha-beta-depleted transplantation in children. Preparation of the TCRbeta library was carried out with unique molecular identifiers. Using its own MiXCR run on the PCR reads, TCRdb lists one record per CDR3 protein. The data show approximately 640,000 distinct CDR3 sequences, around 16% seen once. This clonotype has more than one count but fewer than ten. This TCR came from a human donor who donated a stem cell graft to a child with acute myeloid leukemia. Specimen: PBMCs from the stem cell graft donor, collected from the stem cell graft.

This chain's CDR3 is CSVDSRASSNQPQHF. CDR3 nucleotide sequence: TGCAGTGTAGACAGCAGGGCGTCCAGCAATCAGCCCCAGCATTTT. The chain has TRBV20-1 and TRBJ1-5; maybe TRBD1 (5 bases). Germline CDR1 and CDR2: DFQATT and SNEGSKA (reference sequence). This CDR3 is built from 15 residues. Trimming left V 7 bases short and J 1 base short, with 17 bases between.